One sample yielded the 29 T cell receptor beta chains listed below, sequenced in a study of Ad26.COV2.S vaccination and SARS-CoV-2 variants. The sample's treatment: 19 received Ad26.COV2.S at low or high dose, single or two shots; roughly five received placebo; per-sample allocation not given. Sampling occurred on day 63 after the first vaccine or placebo injection. Assay used: immunoSEQ multiplex PCR; TCRdb lists only in-frame clones, some missing. This sample has fewer than 500,000 clones; about 90% occur once, and the top ten carry approximately 4.3%. Here the sequenced sample was peripheral blood, taken in a trial of Ad26.COV2.S vaccine versus placebo. The origin of the receptors is a person aged 18 to 59 who received the Ad26.COV2.S COVID-19 vaccine or a placebo.

In its sample, this clone was seen once. The chain links TRBV5-1 to TRBJ2-2; no clear D. V was trimmed by 2 bases and J by 0 bases, leaving 8 bases between them. The CDR3 runs to 15 residues. Germline V gene sequence: CDR1 SGHRS, CDR2 YFSETQ. This chain's CDR3 is CASSLGNANTGELFF. The CDR3 DNA sequence: TGCGCCAGCAGCTTAGGCAACGCGAACACCGGGGAGCTGTTTTTT.

CDR3 nucleotide sequence: TGCGCCAGCAGCCAAGAGTTAAAGGCTTCTGAAAAACTGTTTTTT. It is translated as CASSQELKASEKLFF. This chain connects TRBV4-3 to TRBJ1-4; D is uncertain. CDR1 LGHNA and CDR2 YSLEER come from the germline V gene. This CDR3 has 15 amino acids. The germline V and J ends were trimmed by 0 bases and 7 bases, with 12 bases remaining between them.

The chain has TRBV7-9 and TRBJ2-7, with 10 bases that match TRBD1. V trimming: 0 bases; J trimming: 4 bases; junction bases outside the gene matches: 9. The germline CDR1 and CDR2 sequences are SEHNR and FQNEAQ (reference sequence). The CDR3 extends over 17 amino acids. As DNA, the CDR3 is TGTGCCAGCAGCTTAGCGGTGGCCGGGACAGGGGTTTACGAGCAGTACTTC. Amino acids: CASSLAVAGTGVYEQYF.

The chain combines TRBV4-3 with TRBJ2-7; 8 positions agree with TRBD1. V shed 1 base, J shed 4 bases, and the junction held 3 bases outside the gene matches. CDR3 size: 14 residues. Germline V gene sequence: CDR1 LGHNA, CDR2 YSLEER. CDR3 nucleotides: TGCGCCAGCAGCCAAGCCCAGGGGGCTTACGAGCAGTACTTC. Its translation is CASSQAQGAYEQYF.

The chain uses TRBV7-6 and TRBJ1-1; D is uncertain. This CDR3 spans 15 amino acids. V dropped 2 bases and J dropped 1 base, with 11 bases sitting between them. Looked up from germline, CDR1 is SGHVS and CDR2 is FNYEAQ. The CDR3 loop is CASSLTRARNTEAFF. Here the CDR3 DNA reads TGTGCCAGCAGCTTAACCCGGGCCAGGAACACTGAAGCTTTCTTT.

About this clone itself: The same CDR3 also results from other DNA sequences found in this sample. V and J are TRBV5-4 and TRBJ2-6; weak D call: TRBD1 (6 bases). Trimming removed 7 bases from V and 4 bases from J, with 15 bases in between. Germline-derived CDR1 and CDR2 are SGHNT and YYREEE (reference sequence). There are 15 residues in the CDR3. CDR3 in amino acids: CASQSQGPGANVLTF. CDR3 sequence (DNA): TGTGCCAGCCAGAGTCAGGGGCCCGGGGCCAACGTCCTGACTTTC. The full variable domain, its missing parts supplied by reference TRBV5-4 and TRBJ2-6, is ETGVTQSPTHLIKTRGQQVTLRCSSQSGHNTVSWYQQALGQGPQFIFQYYREEENGRGNFPPRFSGLQFPNYSSELNVNALELDDSALYLCASQSQGPGANVLTFGAGSRLTVL.

This sequence joins TRBV5-4 and TRBJ2-1; D unclear. This CDR3 contains 16 residues. V dropped 0 bases and J dropped 0 bases, with 10 bases sitting between them. CDR1 is SGHNT and CDR2 is YYREEE in the germline V gene (reference sequence). Here the CDR3 reads CASSLDRSYSYNEQFF. The CDR3 nucleotides read TGTGCCAGCAGCTTGGATCGGAGCTACTCCTACAATGAGCAGTTCTTC.

The chain links TRBV5-4 to TRBJ2-5, with 9 nucleotides matching TRBD2. V gave up 1 base and J gave up 4 bases; unmatched junction bases: 8. Germline loops: CDR1 SGHNT, CDR2 YYREEE (reference sequence). This CDR3 has 16 residues. The CDR3 nucleotides read TGTGCCAGCAGCTTGTTCACAGCGGGAGGAGCAGAGACCCAGTACTTC. Its protein product is CASSLFTAGGAETQYF.

The chain combines TRBV9 with TRBJ2-1; 8 bases fit TRBD2. The CDR3 has 15 residues. Germline V gene lookup returns CDR1 SGDLS and CDR2 YYNGEE. V lost 0 bases to trimming and J lost 8 bases; unmatched junction nucleotides: 7. CDR3 bases: TGTGCCAGCAGCGTAGTGGTAGCGGGAAGTGATGAGCAGTTCTTC. Translated: CASSVVVAGSDEQFF.

The chain recombines TRBV12-5 with TRBJ2-1; 7 nucleotides align to TRBD1. The CDR3 length is 13 residues. After removal of 6 bases from V and 7 bases from J, the junction contained 6 bases not matched to a gene. The germline V gene encodes CDR1 LGHNT and CDR2 FRNRAP. The CDR3 spells CASGPGQQNEQFF. The CDR3, as DNA: TGTGCTAGTGGCCCGGGACAGCAAAATGAGCAGTTCTTC.

This clone was observed a single time. The genes are TRBV19 and TRBJ2-3; no firm D call. The CDR3 loop spans 15 amino acids. Germline V lookup: CDR1 LNHDA, CDR2 SQIVND (reference sequence). The V and J ends lost 2 bases and 2 bases respectively, with 11 bases between them. The CDR3 coding sequence is TGTGCCAGTAGTATATCCCAGACGATCACAGATACGCAGTATTTT. Residues: CASSISQTITDTQYF.

V usage is TRBV5-6 and J usage is TRBJ2-1, with 8 bases lining up with TRBD2. Germline assignment: CDR1 SGHDT and CDR2 YYEEEE. After removal of 4 bases from V and 8 bases from J, the junction contained 5 bases not matched to a gene. This CDR3 spans 13 amino acids. CDR3 amino acids: CASSSGSGDEQFF. CDR3 coding DNA: TGTGCCAGCAGCAGCGGGAGTGGGGATGAGCAGTTCTTC.

The chain links TRBV5-6 to TRBJ1-2; TRBD1 matches at 8 bases. Germline V gives CDR1 SGHDT, CDR2 YYEEEE. The J segment lost 3 bases and the V segment lost 4 bases, leaving 8 bases of the junction unmatched. CDR3 length: 15 residues. Here the CDR3 DNA reads TGTGCCAGCAGCACCGGACAGGGAGTGCACTATGGCTACACCTTC. Protein product: CASSTGQGVHYGYTF. Looking up the rest from reference TRBV5-6 and TRBJ1-2 gives the full variable domain: DAGVTQSPTHLIKTRGQQVTLRCSPKSGHDTVSWYQQALGQGPQFIFQYYEEEERQRGNFPDRFSGHQFPNYSSELNVNALLLGDSALYLCASSTGQGVHYGYTFGSGTRLTVV.

This rearrangement joins TRBV11-2 to TRBJ2-7; possibly TRBD1 for D (6 bases). Germline CDR1 reads SGHAT; CDR2 reads FQNNGV. CDR3 length: 12 residues. V lost 1 base and J lost 7, with 8 bases in between. CDR3 amino acids: CASSLAQGEQYF. The CDR3 region has the DNA TGTGCCAGCAGCTTAGCCCAGGGGGAGCAGTACTTC.

The chain carries TRBV7-8 and TRBJ2-2; 9 bases fit TRBD2. This CDR3 region has 18 residues. Germline V gene sequence: CDR1 SGHVS, CDR2 FQNEAQ. The V segment lost 2 bases and the J segment 5 bases; nucleotides outside the gene matches: 12. The DNA of the CDR3 is TGTGCCAGCAGCTTAAAGACCCGGGCGACTAGCGGAACCGGGGAGCTGTTTTTT. Translated, it gives CASSLKTRATSGTGELFF.

The rearrangement uses TRBV9 and TRBJ1-2; 8 bases match TRBD1. From germline, CDR1 is SGDLS and CDR2 YYNGEE. V shed 0 bases and J 7 bases; nucleotides not matched to a gene: 5. The CDR3 covers 14 residues. CDR3 in amino acids: CASSVGTGSGGYTF. DNA for the CDR3: TGTGCCAGCAGCGTAGGGACAGGGAGTGGTGGCTACACCTTC.

This sequence joins TRBV19 and TRBJ2-7; D is ambiguous. Germline V gives CDR1 LNHDA, CDR2 SQIVND (reference sequence). This CDR3 is 14 amino acids long. Between the trimmed V and J ends, which lost 4 bases and 3 bases, there was a span of 13 bases. The CDR3 DNA reads as TGTGCCAGTAGTACCCAACACAGAAGCTACGAGCAGTACTTC. This encodes CASSTQHRSYEQYF.

The gene calls are TRBV5-1 and TRBJ2-3; D is undetermined. Germline V gives CDR1 SGHRS, CDR2 YFSETQ. CDR3 length: 15 residues. Trimming removed 0 bases from V and 4 bases from J, with 12 bases in between. CDR3 protein: CASSLDLGSSDTQYF. CDR3 DNA: TGCGCCAGCAGCTTGGATCTAGGTTCGTCAGATACGCAGTATTTT.

The chain is built from TRBV7-6 and TRBJ1-6; D not certain. The ends were cut back, 2 bases at V and 0 bases at J, with 5 bases in the middle. CDR1 SGHVS and CDR2 FNYEAQ come from the germline V gene. This CDR3 is built from 15 residues. Here the CDR3 reads CASSLRASYNSPLHF. The CDR3 region has the DNA TGTGCCAGCAGCTTAAGGGCCTCCTATAATTCACCCCTCCACTTT. Based on the CDR3 plus reference TRBV7-6 and TRBJ1-6, the full variable domain is GAGVSQSPRYKVTKRGQDVALRCDPISGHVSLYWYRQALGQGPEFLTYFNYEAQQDKSGLPNDRFSAERPEGSISTLTIQRTEQRDSAMYRCASSLRASYNSPLHFGNGTRLTVT.

This chain joins TRBV29-1 and TRBJ2-5; 8 nucleotides align to TRBD2. From germline, CDR1 is SQVTM and CDR2 ANQGSEA. V trimming: 4 bases; J trimming: 3 bases; junction bases outside the gene matches: 7. The CDR3 runs 14 residues. CDR3 in DNA: TGCAGCGTTGGACCTGGACTAGCCGAAGAGACCCAGTACTTC. This translates into CSVGPGLAEETQYF. The complete variable domain, with remaining parts taken from reference TRBV29-1 and TRBJ2-5, reads SAVISQKPSRDICQRGTSLTIQCQVDSQVTMMFWYRQQPGQSLTLIATANQGSEATYESGFVIDKFPISRPNLTFSTLTVSNMSPEDSSIYLCSVGPGLAEETQYFGPGTRLLVL.

This chain connects TRBV7-9 to TRBJ2-4; D remains unclear. The V end was cut by 6 bases, the J end by 0 bases, with 15 bases between. CDR3 size: 16 residues. CDR1 is SEHNR and CDR2 is FQNEAQ in the germline V gene (reference sequence). CDR3 bases: TGTGCCAGCAGTTCCGACGCTATTATAGCCAAAAACATTCAGTACTTC. Translated: CASSSDAIIAKNIQYF.

This chain connects TRBV29-1 to TRBJ2-1; D is possibly TRBD1 (6 bases). CDR1 and CDR2 (germline): SQVTM, ANQGSEA. Trimming pared 3 bases from V and 9 bases from J, leaving 18 bases between. The CDR3 is 14 amino acids. In nucleotides, the CDR3 is TGCAGCGTTGACAGGGGAACAGGGTACGGTGAGCAGTTCTTC. This translates into CSVDRGTGYGEQFF.

This clone was counted once. This chain uses TRBV28 with TRBJ1-2, with D hard to call. Trimming cost V 3 bases and J 8 bases, with 10 bases left between them. Germline V gene lookup returns CDR1 MDHEN and CDR2 SYDVKM. CDR3 length equals 12 residues. The CDR3, as DNA: TGTGCCAGCAGTTTTAGGGTTAGGGGCTACACCTTC. Translating it yields CASSFRVRGYTF.

The chain is built from TRBV7-9 and TRBJ1-1; D is perhaps TRBD1 (6 bases). The germline gives CDR1 SEHNR, CDR2 FQNEAQ (reference sequence). The ends were cut back, 4 bases at V and 0 bases at J, with 12 bases in the middle. CDR3 length: 15 residues. For the CDR3, the DNA is TGTGCCAGCAGCTCTGGGACATTCATGAACACTGAAGCTTTCTTT. This gives the protein CASSSGTFMNTEAFF. Complete variable domain (other parts from reference TRBV7-9 and TRBJ1-1): DTGVSQNPRHKITKRGQNVTFRCDPISEHNRLYWYRQTLGQGPEFLTYFQNEAQLEKSRLLSDRFSAERPKGSFSTLEIQRTEQGDSAMYLCASSSGTFMNTEAFFGQGTRLTVV.

This clone was detected once. The rearrangement links TRBV18 to TRBJ2-3, with 9 nucleotides matching TRBD2. Germline CDR1 KGHSH, CDR2 LQKENI. Trimming took 3 bases from V and 2 from J; bases not matched to a gene: 6. CDR3 length: 16 amino acids. CDR3 nucleotides: TGTGCCAGCTCACCCACGCCTAGCGGGAACACAGATACGCAGTATTTT. Translation gives CASSPTPSGNTDTQYF.

The rearrangement links TRBV27 to TRBJ2-5; a possible D gene is TRBD1 (6 bases). Germline CDR1 reads MNHEY; CDR2 reads SMNVEV (reference sequence). V lost 3 bases, J lost 2 bases, and 13 bases lay in between. The CDR3 loop spans 15 amino acids. The chain's CDR3 is CASSFQRQDQETQYF. CDR3 in DNA: TGTGCCAGCAGTTTCCAACGACAGGATCAAGAGACCCAGTACTTC.

This chain uses TRBV28 with TRBJ2-7; D possibly corresponds to TRBD2 (5 bases). The V end was cut by 6 bases, the J end by 2 bases, with 14 bases between. The CDR3 has 14 residues. Germline CDR1 is MDHEN and CDR2 is SYDVKM. As DNA, the CDR3 is TGTGCCAGCAGGGGTTTCGGGATAACCTACGAGCAGTACTTC. It specifies CASRGFGITYEQYF.

V and J are TRBV7-2 and TRBJ2-1; 7 bases match TRBD1. With 3 bases clipped from V and 7 bases from J, the junction kept 12 bases outside the gene matches. The CDR3 is 16 amino acids. Germline CDR1 and CDR2: SGHTA and FQGNSA. CDR3 nucleotide sequence: TGTGCCAGCAGCTTTGGCCGGGACAGTAACGCTAATGAGCAGTTCTTC. Protein: CASSFGRDSNANEQFF.

This clone showed up just once. This sequence joins TRBV15 and TRBJ1-2, with 7 bases aligning to TRBD1. The ends lost 3 bases at V and 5 bases at J; junction bases unmatched: 6. Germline V gene sequence: CDR1 LNHNV, CDR2 YYDKDF (reference sequence). CDR3 length: 14 residues. For the CDR3, the DNA is TGTGCCACCAGCAGGCCCGACAGGGTTTATGGCTACACCTTC. It is translated as CATSRPDRVYGYTF.